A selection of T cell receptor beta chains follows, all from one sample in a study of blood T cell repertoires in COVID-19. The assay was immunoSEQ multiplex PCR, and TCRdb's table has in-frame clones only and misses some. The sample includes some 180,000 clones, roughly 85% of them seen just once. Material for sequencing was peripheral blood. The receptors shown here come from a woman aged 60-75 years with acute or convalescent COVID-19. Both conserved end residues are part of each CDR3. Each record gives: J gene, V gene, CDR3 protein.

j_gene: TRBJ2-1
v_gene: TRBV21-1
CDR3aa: CASSKVSGLAGDGTIYNEQFF

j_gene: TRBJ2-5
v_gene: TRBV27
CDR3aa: CASSLRAMGRETQYF

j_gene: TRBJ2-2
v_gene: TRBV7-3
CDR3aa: CASSSGLAGAGELFF

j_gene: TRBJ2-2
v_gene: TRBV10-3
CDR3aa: CAISEVRGTGELFF

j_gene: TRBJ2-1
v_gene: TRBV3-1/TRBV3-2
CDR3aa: CASSQATHRPGTAYNEQFF

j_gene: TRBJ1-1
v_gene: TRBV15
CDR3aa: CATSRRTGVGTTEAFF

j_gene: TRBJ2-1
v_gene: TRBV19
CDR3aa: CASNNRGGTRANEQFF

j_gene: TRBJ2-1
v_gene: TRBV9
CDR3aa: CASSLTGQGATRLEEQFF

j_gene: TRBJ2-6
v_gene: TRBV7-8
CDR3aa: CASSLVTPGANVLTF

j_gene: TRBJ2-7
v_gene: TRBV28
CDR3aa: CASSPPGAYEQYF

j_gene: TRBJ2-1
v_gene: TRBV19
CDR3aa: CASSEGLYNEQFF

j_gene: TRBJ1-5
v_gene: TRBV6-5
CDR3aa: CASSRTVFAPQHF

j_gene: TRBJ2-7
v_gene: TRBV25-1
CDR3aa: CASSDPGTSGNEQYF

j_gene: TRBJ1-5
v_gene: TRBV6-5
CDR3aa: CASTPRTSNQPQHF

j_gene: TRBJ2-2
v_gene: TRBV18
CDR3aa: CASSRGQGSTGELFF

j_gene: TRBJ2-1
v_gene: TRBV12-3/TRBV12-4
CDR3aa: CASSPLASEQFF

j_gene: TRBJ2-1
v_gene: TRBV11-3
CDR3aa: CASSLDGDYNEQFF

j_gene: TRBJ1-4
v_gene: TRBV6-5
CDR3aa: CASRLTGVRGEKLFF

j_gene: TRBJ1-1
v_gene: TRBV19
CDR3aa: CASSGGQLPMF

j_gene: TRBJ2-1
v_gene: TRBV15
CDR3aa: CATSTGSTGYNEQFF

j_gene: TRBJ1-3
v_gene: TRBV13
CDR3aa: CASSQGHSGNTIYF

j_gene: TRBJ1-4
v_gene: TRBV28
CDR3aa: CASSRGNEKLFF

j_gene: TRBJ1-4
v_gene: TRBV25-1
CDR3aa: CASSDTGSTNEKLFF

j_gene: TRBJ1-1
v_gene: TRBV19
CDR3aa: CASSIGQGRVTEAFF

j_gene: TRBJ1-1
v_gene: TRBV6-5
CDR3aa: CASNTGGTEAFF

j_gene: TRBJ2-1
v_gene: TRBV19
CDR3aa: CASSPNGIPNEQFF

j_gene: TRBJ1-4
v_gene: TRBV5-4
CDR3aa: CASSRGGTTNEKLFF

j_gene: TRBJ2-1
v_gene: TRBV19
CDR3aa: CASSTGDRVKNEQFF

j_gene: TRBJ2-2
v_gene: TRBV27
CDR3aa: CASSQQRQGLAGVTGELFF

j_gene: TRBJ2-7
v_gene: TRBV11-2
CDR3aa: CASSLDPQGYEQYF

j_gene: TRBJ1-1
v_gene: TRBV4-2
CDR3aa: CASSLSEMNTEAFF

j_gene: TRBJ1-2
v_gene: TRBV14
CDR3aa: CASSASRGGNYGYTF

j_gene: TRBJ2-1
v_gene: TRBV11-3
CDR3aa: CASTPGGTSSNNEQFF

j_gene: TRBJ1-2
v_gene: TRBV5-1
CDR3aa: CASSLFQGVNYGYTF

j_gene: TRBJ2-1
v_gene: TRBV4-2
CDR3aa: CASSQGTSGDRSRPSYNEQFF

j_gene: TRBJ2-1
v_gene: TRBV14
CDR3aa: CASSQDRTSGRFYNEQFF

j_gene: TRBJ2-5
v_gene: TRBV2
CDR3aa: CASSASRLAGGSRETQYF

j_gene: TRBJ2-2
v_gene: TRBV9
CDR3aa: CASSVDQRNTGELFF

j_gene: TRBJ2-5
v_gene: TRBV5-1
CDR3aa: CASSLLLEGETQYF

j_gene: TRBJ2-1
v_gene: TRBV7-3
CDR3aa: CASSRPEGVGGEQFF

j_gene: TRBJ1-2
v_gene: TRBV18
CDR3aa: CASSPGTGRNYGYTF

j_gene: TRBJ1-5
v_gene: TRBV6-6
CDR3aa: CASSIGQGVFNQPQHF

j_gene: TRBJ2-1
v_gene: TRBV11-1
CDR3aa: CASSASGVSYNEQFF

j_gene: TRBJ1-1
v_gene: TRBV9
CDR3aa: CASSVGGGGWTEAFF

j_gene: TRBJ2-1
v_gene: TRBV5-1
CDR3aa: CASSLETGRQFF

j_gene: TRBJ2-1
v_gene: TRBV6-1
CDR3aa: CASSEEGGRRLNEQFF

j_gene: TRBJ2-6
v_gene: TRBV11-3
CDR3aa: CASSLVRRGLPSSGANVLTF

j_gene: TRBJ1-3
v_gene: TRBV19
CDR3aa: CASSIYRDSSGNTIYF

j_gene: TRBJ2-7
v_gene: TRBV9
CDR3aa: CASSVGAGQSYEQYF

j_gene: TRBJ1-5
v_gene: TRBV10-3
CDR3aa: CAISLGGGQPQHF

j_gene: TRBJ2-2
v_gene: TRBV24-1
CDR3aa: CATSDLLGRSEGGELFF

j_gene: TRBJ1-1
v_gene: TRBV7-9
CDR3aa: CASSLAVTGGNTEAFF

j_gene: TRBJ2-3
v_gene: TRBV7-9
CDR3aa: CASSFSPTDTQYF